Included here is one TCR beta chain sequence, with context. The sample originates from a study of T cell responses to AZD1222 COVID-19 vaccine. Measured with immunoSEQ multiplex PCR; TCRdb has only the in-frame clones, and not every one. The table has 90,000 to 100,000 clones, roughly 89% seen once. Germline V gene sequence: CDR1 MNHEY, CDR2 SVGEGT. Trimming left V 5 bases short and J 5 bases short, with 16 bases between. This CDR3 region has 14 residues. V and J are TRBV6-2 or TRBV6-3 and TRBJ2-7, with D perhaps TRBD2 (6 bases). This specimen consisted of peripheral blood, obtained on day 0 of AZD1222 vaccination. The clonotype originates from an adult in good health. The CDR3 DNA reads TGTGCCAGCAGTCGCCGAGCTGGGGGGAACGAGCAGTACTTC. Translated, it gives CASSRRAGGNEQYF.